This T cell receptor beta chain was obtained from a study of shared clonotypes between healthy human individuals. Turning to this clone: Other DNA sequences in this sample translate to the same CDR3.

Assay used: immunoSEQ multiplex PCR; TCRdb lists only in-frame clones, some missing. Among around 2.3 million clones, around 95% were seen once, and the ten largest hold approximately 0.13%. Material: naive CD4+ T cells sorted from blood. Subset: CD45RA+ positively selected. This TCR was sampled from a man aged 18 to 29 in good health.

The CDR3 coding sequence is TGCGCCAGCAGCTTGGACAGGGTCGGCACTGAAGCTTTCTTT. Translation: CASSLDRVGTEAFF. The chain joins TRBV5-1 to TRBJ1-1, with a tentative D call TRBD1 (6 bases). The germline V gene has CDR1 SGHRS and CDR2 YFSETQ. The CDR3 has 14 residues. V was pared by 0 bases and J by 4 bases, with 10 bases between.